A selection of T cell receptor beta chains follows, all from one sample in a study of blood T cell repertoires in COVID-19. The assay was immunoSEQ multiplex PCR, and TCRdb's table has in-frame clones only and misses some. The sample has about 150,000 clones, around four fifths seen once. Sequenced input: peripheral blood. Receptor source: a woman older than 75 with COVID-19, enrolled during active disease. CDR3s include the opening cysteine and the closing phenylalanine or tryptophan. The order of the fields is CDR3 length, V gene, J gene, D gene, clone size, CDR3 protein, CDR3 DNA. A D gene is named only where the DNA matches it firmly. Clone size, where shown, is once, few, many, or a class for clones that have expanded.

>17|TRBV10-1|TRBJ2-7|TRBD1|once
CASSEDRGLGFPYEQYF
TGCGCCAGCAGTGAGGACAGGGGGCTTGGATTCCCCTACGAGCAGTACTTC
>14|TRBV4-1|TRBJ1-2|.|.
CASSLWGGGYGYTF
TGCGCCAGCAGCCTCTGGGGGGGCGGCTATGGCTACACCTTC
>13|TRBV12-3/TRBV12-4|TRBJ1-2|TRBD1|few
CASGIQGARGYTF
TGTGCCAGCGGCATACAGGGGGCGCGTGGCTACACCTTC
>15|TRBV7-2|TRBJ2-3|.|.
CASSLLSHPSDTQYF
TGTGCCAGCAGCTTATTATCGCATCCTAGCGATACGCAGTATTTT
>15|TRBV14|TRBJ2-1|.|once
CASSQPPASYNEQFF
TGTGCCAGCAGCCAACCTCCTGCGTCCTACAATGAGCAGTTCTTC
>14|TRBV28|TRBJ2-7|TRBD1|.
CASLGQPPSYEQYF
TGTGCCAGCCTGGGACAGCCACCCTCCTACGAGCAGTACTTC
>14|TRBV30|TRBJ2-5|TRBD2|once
CAWKRGNNQETQYF
TGTGCCTGGAAGCGGGGTAATAACCAAGAGACCCAGTACTTC
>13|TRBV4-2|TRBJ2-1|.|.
CASSYVRELEQFF
TGTGCCAGCAGCTACGTACGGGAACTTGAGCAGTTCTTC
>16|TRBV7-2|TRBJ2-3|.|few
CASSLAMGGGTDTQYF
TGTGCCAGCAGCTTAGCGATGGGGGGTGGTACAGATACGCAGTATTTT
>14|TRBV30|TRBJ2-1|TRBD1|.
CAWSVQGRSGEQFF
TGTGCCTGGAGTGTACAGGGGCGATCGGGTGAGCAGTTCTTC
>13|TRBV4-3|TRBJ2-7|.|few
CASSLGLRYEQYF
TGCGCCAGCAGCCTTGGACTGCGCTACGAGCAGTACTTC
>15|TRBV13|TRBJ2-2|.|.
CASNRGRLREGELFF
TGTGCCAGCAACAGAGGGCGTCTTAGGGAAGGGGAGCTGTTTTTT
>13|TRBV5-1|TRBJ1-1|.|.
CASSLELATEAFF
TGCGCCAGCAGCTTGGAGTTGGCCACTGAAGCTTTCTTT
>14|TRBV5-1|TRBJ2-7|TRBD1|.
CASSVDRGLYEQYF
TGCGCCAGCAGCGTGGACAGGGGGCTTTACGAGCAGTACTTC
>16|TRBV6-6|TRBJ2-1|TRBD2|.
CASTEEGRGGYNEQFF
TGTGCCAGCACCGAAGAGGGGCGGGGGGGTTACAATGAGCAGTTCTTC
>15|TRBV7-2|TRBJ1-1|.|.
CASSFWAGGNTEAFF
TGTGCCAGCAGCTTTTGGGCAGGAGGGAACACTGAAGCTTTCTTT
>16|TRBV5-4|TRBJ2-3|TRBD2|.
CASSQVAGGGTDTQYF
TGTGCCAGCAGCCAAGTAGCGGGGGGGGGCACAGATACGCAGTATTTT
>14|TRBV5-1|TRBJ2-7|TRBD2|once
CASSRTSGMYEQYF
TGCGCCAGCAGCAGGACTAGCGGGATGTACGAGCAGTACTTC
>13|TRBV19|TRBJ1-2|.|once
CASSILGDYGYTF
TGTGCCAGTAGTATACTAGGGGACTATGGCTACACCTTC
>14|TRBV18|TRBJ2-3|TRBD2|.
CASSPTSGRDTQYF
TGTGCCAGCTCACCCACTAGCGGGAGAGATACGCAGTATTTT
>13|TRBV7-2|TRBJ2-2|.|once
CASSLGSTGELFF
TGTGCCAGCAGCTTAGGCAGCACCGGGGAGCTGTTTTTT
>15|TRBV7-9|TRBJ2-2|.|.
CASSLGSGYTGELFF
TGTGCCAGCAGCTTAGGTAGCGGTTACACCGGGGAGCTGTTTTTT
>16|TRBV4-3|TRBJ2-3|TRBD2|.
CASSPGLAGATDTQYF
TGCGCCAGCAGCCCGGGACTAGCGGGGGCAACAGATACGCAGTATTTT
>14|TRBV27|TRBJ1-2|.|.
CASRLSRDNYGYTF
TGTGCCAGCAGATTAAGCAGGGATAACTATGGCTACACCTTC
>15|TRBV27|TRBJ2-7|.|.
CASSFFVTGLGEQYF
TGTGCCAGCAGTTTTTTCGTGACAGGTTTGGGGGAGCAGTACTTC
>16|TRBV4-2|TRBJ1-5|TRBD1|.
CASSPQLGQGVQPQHF
TGTGCCAGCAGCCCTCAGCTCGGACAGGGAGTTCAGCCCCAGCATTTT
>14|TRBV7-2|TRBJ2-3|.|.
CASSLAGPADTQYF
TGTGCCAGCAGCTTAGCTGGGCCGGCGGATACGCAGTATTTT
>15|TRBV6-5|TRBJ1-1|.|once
CASSYSSDIDVEAFF
TGTGCCAGCAGTTACTCGAGTGACATCGACGTTGAAGCTTTCTTT
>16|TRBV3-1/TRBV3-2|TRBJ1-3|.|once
CASSQVTLPSGNTIYF
TGTGCCAGCAGCCAAGTCACCCTACCATCTGGAAACACCATATATTTT
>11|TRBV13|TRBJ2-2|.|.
CASSRDYRLFF
TGTGCCAGCAGCCGCGATTATAGGCTGTTTTTT
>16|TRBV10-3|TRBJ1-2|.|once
CASSMNPSSANYGYTF
TGTGCCAGCTCAATGAACCCTTCCTCAGCTAACTATGGCTACACCTTC
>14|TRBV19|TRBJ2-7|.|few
CASSIFSRAYEQYF
TGTGCCAGTAGTATTTTTTCCAGGGCCTACGAGCAGTACTTC
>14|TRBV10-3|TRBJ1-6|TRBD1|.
CAIRGQITLSPLHF
TGTGCCATCAGGGGACAGATCACCCTTTCACCCCTCCACTTT
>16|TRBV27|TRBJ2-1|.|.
CASSSPAPGRSNEQFF
TGTGCCAGCAGTTCTCCTGCCCCCGGGAGAAGTAATGAGCAGTTCTTC
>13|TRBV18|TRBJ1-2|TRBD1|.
CASSPQGGAGYTF
TGTGCCAGCTCACCCCAGGGGGGCGCAGGCTACACCTTC
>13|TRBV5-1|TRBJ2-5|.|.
CASSPLLQETQYF
TGCGCCAGCAGCCCTCTCCTACAAGAGACCCAGTACTTC
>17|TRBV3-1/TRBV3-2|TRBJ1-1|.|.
CASSQDPPNRVAGGAFF
TGTGCCAGCAGCCAGGACCCCCCGAACAGGGTGGCCGGGGGGGCTTTCTTT
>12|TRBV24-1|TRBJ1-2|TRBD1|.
CATSQGLVGYTF
TGTGCCACTTCACAGGGGTTGGTTGGCTACACCTTC
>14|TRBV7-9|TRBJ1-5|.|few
CASSVVGPGQPQHF
TGTGCCAGCAGCGTTGTGGGGCCAGGTCAGCCCCAGCATTTT
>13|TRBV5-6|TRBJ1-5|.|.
CASSLDVLGPQHF
TGTGCCAGCAGCTTGGACGTCCTCGGGCCCCAGCATTTT
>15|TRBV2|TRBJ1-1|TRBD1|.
CASRGTAGLGTEAFF
TGTGCCAGCAGGGGGACAGCCGGGTTGGGCACTGAAGCTTTCTTT
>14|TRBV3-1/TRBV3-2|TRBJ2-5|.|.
CASSGEVSQETQYF
TGTGCCAGCAGCGGAGAGGTCTCTCAAGAGACCCAGTACTTC
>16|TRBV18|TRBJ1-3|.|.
CASSPLETGIGNTIYF
TGTGCCAGCTCACCGCTAGAAACAGGGATCGGAAACACCATATATTTT
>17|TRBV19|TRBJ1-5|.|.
CASSRETGPSSNQPQHF
TGTGCCAGTAGTAGGGAGACAGGACCCTCTAGCAATCAGCCCCAGCATTTT
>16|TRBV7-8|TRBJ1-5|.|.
CASSLRILGPTQPQHF
TGTGCCAGCAGCCTTCGAATTTTGGGGCCAACCCAGCCCCAGCATTTT
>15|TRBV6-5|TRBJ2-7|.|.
CASSWPGDSDYEQYF
TGTGCCAGCAGTTGGCCCGGGGACTCGGACTACGAGCAGTACTTC
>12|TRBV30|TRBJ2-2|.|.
CAWSVLTGELFF
TGTGCCTGGAGTGTACTTACCGGGGAGCTGTTTTTT
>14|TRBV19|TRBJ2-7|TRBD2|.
CASAGLGPSYEQYF
TGTGCCAGTGCGGGACTAGGTCCCTCCTACGAGCAGTACTTC
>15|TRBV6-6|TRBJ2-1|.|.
CASRTHVGLYNEQFF
TGTGCCAGCAGAACCCACGTAGGACTCTACAATGAGCAGTTCTTC
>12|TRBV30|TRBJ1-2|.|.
CAWSVGVYRYTF
TGTGCCTGGAGTGTAGGGGTGTATCGCTACACCTTC
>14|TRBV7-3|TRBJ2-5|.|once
CASSLGGGRETQYF
TGTGCCAGCAGCCTAGGAGGGGGCCGGGAGACCCAGTACTTC
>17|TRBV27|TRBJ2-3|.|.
CASTPEGAGWPTDTQYF
TGTGCCAGCACCCCAGAAGGGGCGGGGTGGCCCACAGATACGCAGTATTTT
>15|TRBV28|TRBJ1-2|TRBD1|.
CASTSPGTGIYGYTF
TGTGCCAGCACCAGCCCCGGGACAGGGATCTATGGCTACACCTTC
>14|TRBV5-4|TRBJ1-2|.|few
CASSLAGGAGGYTF
TGTGCCAGCAGCTTGGCGGGGGGCGCTGGTGGCTACACCTTC
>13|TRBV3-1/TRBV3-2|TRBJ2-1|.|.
CATGPRGSNEQFF
TGTGCCACGGGGCCTCGGGGGAGCAATGAGCAGTTCTTC
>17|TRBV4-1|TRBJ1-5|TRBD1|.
CASSQVPGGLLNQPQHF
TGCGCCAGCAGCCAAGTTCCAGGGGGGCTCCTCAATCAGCCCCAGCATTTT
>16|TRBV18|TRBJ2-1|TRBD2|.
CASSPGLAGGHNEQFF
TGTGCCAGCTCACCAGGACTAGCGGGAGGCCACAATGAGCAGTTCTTC
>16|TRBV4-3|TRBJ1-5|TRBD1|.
CASSQGEGQGCQPQHF
TGCGCCAGCAGCCAAGGTGAAGGACAGGGTTGTCAGCCCCAGCATTTT
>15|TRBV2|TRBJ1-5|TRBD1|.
CASSGDRGSNQPQHF
TGTGCCAGCAGTGGGGACAGGGGGAGCAATCAGCCCCAGCATTTT
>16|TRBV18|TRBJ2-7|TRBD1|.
CASSPFWRQGAHEQYF
TGTGCCAGCTCACCCTTTTGGCGACAGGGGGCCCACGAGCAGTACTTC